A single sample gave rise to the 19 T cell receptor beta chains below, sequenced in a study of blood T cell repertoires in COVID-19. Assay used: immunoSEQ multiplex PCR; TCRdb lists only in-frame clones, some missing. Of 50,000 to 75,000 clones listed, around 85% are singletons. Sequencing input: peripheral blood. The receptors were gathered from a man aged 60-69 years with acute or convalescent COVID-19.

The V gene is TRBV3-1 (or the pseudogene TRBV3-2), the J gene TRBJ2-7; no firm D call. Germline loops: CDR1 LGHDT, CDR2 YNNKEL (reference sequence). The CDR3 has 13 amino acids. V was cut by 4 bases and J by 0 bases, with 7 bases left in between. The CDR3 sequence: CASSRASSYEQYF. The CDR3 region has the DNA TGTGCCAGCAGCCGGGCCAGCTCCTACGAGCAGTACTTC.

V usage is TRBV25-1 and J usage is TRBJ2-3, with 11 nucleotides matching TRBD2. V lost 9 bases and J lost 3; bases outside the gene matches: 2. In germline, CDR1 is MGHDK, CDR2 SYGVNS. The CDR3 runs 13 residues. CDR3 sequence reads: CASRTSGTDTQYF. The CDR3 nucleotides read TGTGCCAGTAGGACTAGCGGGACAGATACGCAGTATTTT.

The chain links TRBV2 to TRBJ2-2; tentative D call: TRBD2 (5 bases). Trimming left V 5 bases short and J 10 bases short, with 14 bases between. The CDR3 consists of 13 residues. CDR1 is SNHLY and CDR2 is FYNNEI in the germline V gene. Here the CDR3 DNA reads TGTGCCAGCAGTTCCGAGCGGAGTGTGGAGCTGTTTTTT. It translates to CASSSERSVELFF.

The V gene is TRBV19, the J gene TRBJ2-1; weak D call: TRBD1 (5 bases). Germline assignment: CDR1 LNHDA and CDR2 SQIVND (reference sequence). The V end lost 1 base, the J end lost 2 bases, and 6 bases lay between the germline ends. This CDR3 contains 14 residues. The DNA of the CDR3 is TGTGCCAGTAGTATAGCAGGGCCCTACAATGAGCAGTTCTTC. It translates to CASSIAGPYNEQFF.

J is TRBJ2-1 and V is TRBV6-5; D is possibly TRBD1 (6 bases). V was pared by 2 bases and J by 14 bases, with 16 bases between. Germline CDR1 is MNHEY and CDR2 is SVGAGI. The CDR3 loop spans 13 amino acids. CDR3 region: CASSYGQGRWKFF. Here the CDR3 DNA reads TGTGCCAGCAGTTACGGGCAGGGGCGGTGGAAGTTCTTC.

V usage is TRBV2 and J usage is TRBJ1-5; D might be TRBD1 (5 bases). This CDR3 is 14 amino acids long. V was shortened by 8 bases and J by 2 bases, with 13 bases between the two germline ends. In germline, CDR1 is SNHLY, CDR2 FYNNEI. The CDR3 DNA reads TGTGCCAGCGCGGGGGGGAGAGGCAATCAGCCCCAGCATTTT. Translated: CASAGGRGNQPQHF.

The V gene is TRBV24-1, the J gene TRBJ2-1, with D perhaps TRBD2 (6 bases). The CDR3 is 16 residues long. Germline CDR1 KGHDR, CDR2 SFDVKD. Trimming took 2 bases from V and 5 from J, leaving 15 bases between them. DNA of the CDR3: TGTGCCACCAGTGATTGGGGTGGGGGGACCCACAATGAGCAGTTCTTC. It codes for CATSDWGGGTHNEQFF.

The sample holds a few counts of this clone. The J gene is TRBJ2-1, the V gene TRBV15, with TRBD2 matching over 13 bases. Germline V gene lookup returns CDR1 LNHNV and CDR2 YYDKDF (reference sequence). The CDR3 has 15 amino acids. V was pared by 8 bases and J by 6 bases, with 7 bases of the junction left unmatched. The CDR3 nucleotides are TGTGCCACCTGCCAGGGACTAGCGGGATCCAATGAGCAGTTCTTC. This encodes CATCQGLAGSNEQFF. The full variable domain, rest sourced from reference TRBV15 and TRBJ2-1, is DAMVIQNPRYQVTQFGKPVTLSCSQTLNHNVMYWYQQKSSQAPKLLFHYYDKDFNNEADTPDNFQSRRPNTSFCFLDIRSPGLGDTAMYLCATCQGLAGSNEQFFGPGTRLTVL.

The CDR3 nucleotides read TGTGCCAGCAGCCAACTGGCGGGAGGCGAGCAGTACTTC. Amino acid sequence: CASSQLAGGEQYF. J is TRBJ2-7 and V is TRBV3-1 (or the pseudogene TRBV3-2); TRBD2 aligns across 8 bases. The trim removed 2 bases at V and 6 bases at J, leaving 3 bases unmatched. This CDR3 comprises 13 residues. Germline V CDR1 and CDR2: LGHDT, YNNKEL (reference sequence).

This clone was detected once. V is TRBV5-1 and J is TRBJ2-1; 10 bases fit TRBD2. Looked up from germline, CDR1 is SGHRS and CDR2 is YFSETQ. This CDR3 contains 15 residues. With V trimmed by 2 bases and J by 7 bases, 6 bases remained unmatched. CDR3 DNA sequence: TGCGCCAGCAGCTTTTCTAGCGGGGGTGGTAATGAGCAGTTCTTC. Residues: CASSFSSGGGNEQFF.

Turning to this clone: Within the sample, other DNA sequences also encode this same CDR3. The J gene is TRBJ1-1, the V gene TRBV2, with D perhaps matching TRBD1 (6 bases). Trimming took 7 bases from V and 4 from J, leaving 16 bases between them. Germline CDR1 reads SNHLY; CDR2 reads FYNNEI. The CDR3 is made up of 14 amino acids. For the CDR3, the DNA is TGTGCCAGCATGCTGACAGGAGTGGTCACTGAAGCTTTCTTT. This translates into CASMLTGVVTEAFF.

The chain couples TRBV10-3 to TRBJ2-3, with 12 bases lining up with TRBD1. The CDR3 has 15 residues. V lost 7 bases to trimming and J lost 3 bases; unmatched junction nucleotides: 5. The germline CDR1 and CDR2 sequences are ENHRY and SYGVKD. CDR3 sequence reads: CAINLGQGATDTQYF. DNA of the CDR3: TGTGCCATCAACCTGGGACAGGGGGCAACAGATACGCAGTATTTT.

The J gene is TRBJ2-7, the V gene TRBV18; 13 nucleotides align to TRBD2. CDR3 length: 17 amino acids. CDR1 and CDR2 (germline): KGHSH, LQKENI. Germline trimming cut 3 bases from V and 0 bases from J; bases unmatched to any gene: 5. For the CDR3, the DNA is TGTGCCAGCTCACCGTCGGGACTAGCGGGAAGCTCCTACGAGCAGTACTTC. This translates into CASSPSGLAGSSYEQYF.

CDR3 in DNA: TGTGCCACGAGTAGCGGGCTTAGCTCCTACGAGCAGTACTTC. Translated, it gives CATSSGLSSYEQYF. This chain uses TRBV24-1 with TRBJ2-7; 7 bases map to TRBD2. CDR1 and CDR2 (germline): KGHDR, SFDVKD. This CDR3 is built from 14 residues. V lost 10 bases to trimming and J lost 0 bases; unmatched junction nucleotides: 8.

The chain has TRBV6-1 and TRBJ2-7; 7 nucleotides line up with TRBD1. Trimming removed 2 bases from V and 6 bases from J; junction bases left unmatched: 1. Germline V gene sequence: CDR1 MNHNS, CDR2 SASEGT. The CDR3 covers 12 residues. The CDR3 DNA is TGTGCCAGCAGTGAAAACAGGGGCGAGCAGTACTTC. Protein product: CASSENRGEQYF.

The V call is TRBV9, the J call TRBJ2-1, with D perhaps TRBD2 (5 bases). Germline V CDR1 and CDR2: SGDLS, YYNGEE. The CDR3 sequence is 15 residues long. Between the trimmed V and J ends, which lost 0 bases and 2 bases, there was a span of 9 bases. As DNA, the CDR3 is TGTGCCAGCAGCGTAGATGGAGCGGCCTACAATGAGCAGTTCTTC. It yields the protein CASSVDGAAYNEQFF. The whole variable domain, filled in from reference TRBV9 and TRBJ2-1, reads DSGVTQTPKHLITATGQRVTLRCSPRSGDLSVYWYQQSLDQGLQFLIQYYNGEERAKGNILERFSAQQFPDLHSELNLSSLELGDSALYFCASSVDGAAYNEQFFGPGTRLTVL.

The chain employs TRBV6-2 or TRBV6-3 and TRBJ2-7, with a possible D match to TRBD2 (5 bases). Germline CDR1 is MNHEY and CDR2 is SVGEGT. CDR3 size: 13 residues. The V and J ends lost 6 bases and 7 bases respectively, with 16 bases between them. The CDR3 sequence is CASSRNGVREQYF. In nucleotides, the CDR3 is TGTGCCAGCAGCCGGAACGGGGTGCGGGAGCAGTACTTC.

The V and J genes are TRBV5-1 and TRBJ1-2, with TRBD1 as a possible D gene (5 bases). CDR1 and CDR2 (germline): SGHRS, YFSETQ. This CDR3 has 14 amino acids. The V and J ends lost 3 bases and 2 bases respectively, with 11 bases between them. The CDR3 DNA reads TGCGCCAGCAGCTCTGGCTCAGGGAACTATGGCTACACCTTC. It codes for CASSSGSGNYGYTF.

This chain uses TRBV11-3 with TRBJ2-1; D is undetermined. Deletions cut 3 bases from V and 10 bases from J, with 13 bases between. The germline gives CDR1 SGHNT, CDR2 YENEEA. CDR3 length: 13 amino acids. The CDR3 region has the DNA TGTGCCAGCAGCTTCTCCCACGGTTCGGAGCAGTTCTTC. Translating it yields CASSFSHGSEQFF.